What follows are 24 T cell receptor beta chains derived from one specimen sequenced in a study of blood T cell repertoires in COVID-19. Sequenced by immunoSEQ multiplex PCR; TCRdb stores in-frame clones only, minus some. The data show approximately 97,000 clones, about 87% seen once. Sequencing was performed on peripheral blood. These receptor sequences come from a man in his fifties with active or convalescent COVID-19.

This chain links TRBV10-3 with TRBJ1-6; TRBD1 aligns across 7 bases. The CDR3 runs 15 residues. V shed 0 bases and J 10 bases; nucleotides not matched to a gene: 6. The germline V gene has CDR1 ENHRY and CDR2 SYGVKD. The CDR3 DNA follows: TGTGCCATCAGTGAGTCAACAGGGGAGGAATCACCCCTCCACTTT. It translates to CAISESTGEESPLHF.

The rearrangement uses TRBV15 and TRBJ1-1; 10 bases are a match to TRBD1. The germline gives CDR1 LNHNV, CDR2 YYDKDF (reference sequence). V dropped 1 base and J dropped 4; count of bases not matched to a gene: 0. This CDR3 is 14 amino acids long. The DNA of the CDR3 is TGTGCCACCAGCAGAGGGACAGGGGGCACTGAAGCTTTCTTT. As protein: CATSRGTGGTEAFF.

The chain carries TRBV5-4 and TRBJ2-5; D is perhaps TRBD1 (6 bases). CDR3 size: 14 residues. Germline V lookup: CDR1 SGHNT, CDR2 YYREEE (reference sequence). V dropped 5 bases and J dropped 2 bases, with 13 bases sitting between them. The CDR3 loop reads CASRIQGAQETQYF. The CDR3 nucleotides read TGTGCCAGCAGAATACAGGGAGCTCAAGAGACCCAGTACTTC.

The chain is built from TRBV6-5 and TRBJ2-1; 7 bases match TRBD2. Germline V gene lookup returns CDR1 MNHEY and CDR2 SVGAGI. The length of the CDR3 is 11 residues. The V gene end was trimmed by 8 bases and the J gene end by 10 bases; junction bases not matched to a gene: 5. DNA for the CDR3: TGTGCCAGCGGGCAGGGAGGGGAGCAGTTCTTC. This encodes CASGQGGEQFF.

This chain joins TRBV27 and TRBJ2-3; TRBD2 might be the D (6 bases). The germline V gene encodes CDR1 MNHEY and CDR2 SMNVEV (reference sequence). V was cut by 1 base and J by 2 bases, with 7 bases left in between. The CDR3 is 14 residues long. This CDR3 reads CASSLWTNTDTQYF. DNA of the CDR3: TGTGCCAGCAGTTTATGGACTAACACAGATACGCAGTATTTT.

The J gene is TRBJ2-7, the V gene TRBV11-2; 9 positions agree with TRBD1. Per the germline V gene, CDR1 is SGHAT and CDR2 is FQNNGV. The CDR3 runs to 18 residues. V dropped 5 bases and J dropped 1; count of bases not matched to a gene: 15. The chain's CDR3 is CASSPTNRGRGISYEQYF. In nucleotides, the CDR3 is TGTGCCAGCAGCCCTACGAACAGGGGGCGAGGAATTTCCTACGAGCAGTACTTC.

The chain combines TRBV11-2 with TRBJ2-2; TRBD2 aligns across 8 bases. Germline assignment: CDR1 SGHAT and CDR2 FQNNGV. The junction had 5 bases not matched to a gene; V was cut back by 2 bases and J by 3 bases. This CDR3 spans 16 amino acids. The CDR3 DNA reads TGTGCCAGCAGCTTAATCCGGGGGGGTCACACCGGGGAGCTGTTTTTT. Protein: CASSLIRGGHTGELFF.

The chain couples TRBV25-1 to TRBJ2-3; possibly TRBD1 for D (5 bases). CDR1 and CDR2 (germline): MGHDK, SYGVNS. Trimming pared 6 bases from V and 2 bases from J, leaving 6 bases between. There are 12 residues in the CDR3. The CDR3 here is CASSRVTDTQYF. CDR3 sequence (DNA): TGTGCCAGCAGCAGGGTCACAGATACGCAGTATTTT. The full variable domain, completed using reference TRBV25-1 and TRBJ2-3, is EADIYQTPRYLVIGTGKKITLECSQTMGHDKMYWYQQDPGMELHLIHYSYGVNSTEKGDLSSESTVSRIRTEHFPLTLESARPSHTSQYLCASSRVTDTQYFGPGTRLTVL.

The chain is built from TRBV4-3 and TRBJ2-1; TRBD2 matches at 11 bases. The CDR3 loop spans 20 amino acids. The V segment lost 0 bases and the J segment 1 base; nucleotides outside the gene matches: 11. From germline, CDR1 is LGHNA and CDR2 YSLEER. The CDR3 DNA reads as TGCGCCAGCAGCCAAGAGGTACTAGCGGGAGCAGAGGTGTCCTACAATGAGCAGTTCTTC. Translating it yields CASSQEVLAGAEVSYNEQFF.

V is TRBV18 and J is TRBJ1-4; perhaps TRBD1 as D (5 bases). Germline assignment: CDR1 KGHSH and CDR2 LQKENI. This CDR3 has 15 residues. Trimming stripped 1 base from V and 8 bases from J, with 14 bases between. Here the CDR3 reads CASSPQTPGGEKLFF. DNA of the CDR3: TGTGCCAGCTCACCACAGACTCCTGGGGGGGAAAAACTGTTTTTT.

The rearrangement links TRBV29-1 to TRBJ1-2; D perhaps matches TRBD1 (5 bases). CDR1 and CDR2 (germline): SQVTM, ANQGSEA. The V gene lost 4 bases and the J gene lost 8 bases, with 8 bases spanning the gap. The CDR3 covers 10 residues. The CDR3 loop is CSVGQGGYTF. The CDR3 DNA reads TGCAGCGTTGGGCAGGGAGGCTACACCTTC.

The chain couples TRBV5-6 to TRBJ1-4; D may be TRBD1 (5 bases). V was cut by 5 bases and J by 0 bases, with 14 bases left in between. Germline CDR1 reads SGHDT; CDR2 reads YYEEEE. This CDR3 spans 16 amino acids. The CDR3 region is CASSELKGATNEKLFF. CDR3 DNA sequence: TGTGCCAGCAGTGAGCTTAAAGGGGCAACTAATGAAAAACTGTTTTTT.

The gene calls are TRBV10-3 and TRBJ1-2, with 11 bases identical to TRBD1. Per the germline V gene, CDR1 is ENHRY and CDR2 is SYGVKD. The CDR3 is 14 residues long. V was clipped by 7 bases and J by 5 bases; unmatched bases: 6. The CDR3 region is CAIIPGQGEYGYTF. DNA for the CDR3: TGTGCCATCATTCCGGGACAGGGGGAGTATGGCTACACCTTC.

This clone was picked up a small number of times. V usage is TRBV11-2 and J usage is TRBJ2-3; possible D gene TRBD2, 5 bases. The V gene's germline CDR1 is SGHAT and CDR2 FQNNGV. V lost 1 base and J lost 4, with 12 bases in between. This CDR3 has 15 residues. In nucleotides, the CDR3 is TGTGCCAGCAGCTTAGCAGTCTCGGAGGCAGATACGCAGTATTTT. It codes for CASSLAVSEADTQYF.

The J gene is TRBJ1-2, the V gene TRBV6-5, with a tentative D call TRBD1 (6 bases). The CDR3 runs to 13 residues. The V gene lost 6 bases and the J gene lost 3 bases, with 11 bases spanning the gap. CDR1 and CDR2 (germline): MNHEY, SVGAGI. The CDR3 region is CASRPRGDYGYTF. For the CDR3, the DNA is TGTGCCAGCAGGCCCAGGGGTGACTATGGCTACACCTTC.

The rearrangement joins TRBV19 to TRBJ1-5, with TRBD1 matching 7 bases. Germline values: CDR1 LNHDA, CDR2 SQIVND (reference sequence). This CDR3 contains 16 residues. J gave up 4 bases and V 1 base, and 7 bases lay outside the gene matches. For the CDR3, the DNA is TGTGCCAGTAGTATAGGTCTAGGGGGCCCAAATCAGCCCCAGCATTTT. It specifies CASSIGLGGPNQPQHF.

The chain joins TRBV6-5 to TRBJ1-2; D is ambiguous. The germline V gene encodes CDR1 MNHEY and CDR2 SVGAGI. Trimming stripped 7 bases from V and 2 bases from J, with 5 bases between. The CDR3 length is 11 residues. CDR3: CASNGNYGYTF. The CDR3 DNA is TGTGCCAGCAACGGGAACTATGGCTACACCTTC.

The chain uses TRBV30 and TRBJ1-6, with 8 positions matching TRBD1. The CDR3 contains 16 residues. Trimming cost V 8 bases and J 0 bases; bases outside gene matches: 9. Germline values: CDR1 GTSNPN, CDR2 SVGIG (reference sequence). The CDR3, as DNA: TGTGCCGGGACAGGTTCTTCGAGCTCCTATAATTCACCCCTCCACTTT. Encoded protein: CAGTGSSSSYNSPLHF. The variable domain in full, completed from reference TRBV30 and TRBJ1-6, reads SQTIHQWPATLVQPVGSPLSLECTVEGTSNPNLYWYRQAAGRGLQLLFYSVGIGQISSEVPQNLSASRPQDRQFILSSKKLLLSDSGFYLCAGTGSSSSYNSPLHFGNGTRLTVT.

The rearrangement uses TRBV5-4 and TRBJ2-3, with TRBD2 matching 10 bases. Germline loops: CDR1 SGHNT, CDR2 YYREEE (reference sequence). V was clipped by 0 bases and J by 4 bases; unmatched bases: 5. The CDR3 loop spans 16 amino acids. The DNA for the CDR3 is TGTGCCAGCAGCTTGGCGGGAGCGGGGGGGCCAGATACGCAGTATTTT. Amino acid sequence: CASSLAGAGGPDTQYF.

The rearrangement joins TRBV27 to TRBJ1-1, with 9 bases lining up with TRBD1. Germline values: CDR1 MNHEY, CDR2 SMNVEV (reference sequence). The CDR3 spans 15 residues. V lost 4 bases to trimming and J lost 5 bases; unmatched junction nucleotides: 8. CDR3 bases: TGTGCCAGCAGTTCCGGGGGACAGGGAAAGACTGAAGCTTTCTTT. Its protein product is CASSSGGQGKTEAFF.

In this sample, this clone turned up a few times. This chain joins TRBV7-2 and TRBJ1-5; D unresolved. The V and J ends lost 0 bases and 5 bases respectively, with 5 bases between them. The CDR3 runs 13 residues. Germline-derived CDR1 and CDR2 are SGHTA and FQGNSA. The CDR3 loop reads CASSLAPDQPQHF. The CDR3 nucleotides read TGTGCCAGCAGCTTAGCGCCGGATCAGCCCCAGCATTTT.

This clone appeared a few times. The V gene is TRBV20-1, the J gene TRBJ2-1; 8 bases align to TRBD2. The V gene end was trimmed by 3 bases and the J gene end by 7 bases; junction bases not matched to a gene: 8. From germline, CDR1 is DFQATT and CDR2 SNEGSKA (reference sequence). The CDR3 consists of 14 residues. In nucleotides, the CDR3 is TGCAGTGCTAGTTACGGGGGGGGCGGGAATGAGCAGTTCTTC. Encoded protein: CSASYGGGGNEQFF.

This clone occurred a few times. The chain employs TRBV5-4 and TRBJ2-7; 7 bases fit TRBD1. The CDR3 length is 14 residues. Losses at the gene ends were 4 bases for V and 1 base for J; bases not matched to a gene: 5. Germline CDR1 and CDR2: SGHNT and YYREEE (reference sequence). The CDR3 nucleotides read TGTGCCAGCAGCAGACAGGGTGGGTCCTACGAGCAGTACGTC. Translation gives CASSRQGGSYEQYV.

The V call is TRBV18, the J call TRBJ2-3, with 7 bases lining up with TRBD1. CDR1 and CDR2 (germline): KGHSH, LQKENI. Trimming removed 0 bases from V and 5 bases from J; junction bases left unmatched: 8. The CDR3 sequence is 16 residues long. In DNA, the CDR3 is TGTGCCAGCTCACCACCGGGACAGTCGATAGGAGATACGCAGTATTTT. This translates into CASSPPGQSIGDTQYF.